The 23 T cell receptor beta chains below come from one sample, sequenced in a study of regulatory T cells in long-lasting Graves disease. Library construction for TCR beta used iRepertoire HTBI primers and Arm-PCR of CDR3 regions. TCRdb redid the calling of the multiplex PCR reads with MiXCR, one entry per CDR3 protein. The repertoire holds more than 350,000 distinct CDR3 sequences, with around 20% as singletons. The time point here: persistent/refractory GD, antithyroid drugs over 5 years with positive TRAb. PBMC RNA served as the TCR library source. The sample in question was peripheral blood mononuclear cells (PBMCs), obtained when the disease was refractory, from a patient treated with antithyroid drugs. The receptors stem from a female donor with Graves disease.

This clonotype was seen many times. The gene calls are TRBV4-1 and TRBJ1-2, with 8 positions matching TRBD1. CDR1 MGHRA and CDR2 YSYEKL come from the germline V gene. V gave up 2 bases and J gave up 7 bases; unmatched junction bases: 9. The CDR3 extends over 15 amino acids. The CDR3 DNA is TGCGCCAGCAGCCAACTAGGACAGGGAGCTTTTGGCTACACCTTC. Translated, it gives CASSQLGQGAFGYTF.

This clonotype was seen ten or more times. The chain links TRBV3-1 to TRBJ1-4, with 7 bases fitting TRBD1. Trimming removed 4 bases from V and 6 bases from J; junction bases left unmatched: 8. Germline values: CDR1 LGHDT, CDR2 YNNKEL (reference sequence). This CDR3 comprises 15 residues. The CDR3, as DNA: TGTGCCAGCAGCCCTACCTCCGGGACAGATGAAAAACTGTTTTTT. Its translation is CASSPTSGTDEKLFF.

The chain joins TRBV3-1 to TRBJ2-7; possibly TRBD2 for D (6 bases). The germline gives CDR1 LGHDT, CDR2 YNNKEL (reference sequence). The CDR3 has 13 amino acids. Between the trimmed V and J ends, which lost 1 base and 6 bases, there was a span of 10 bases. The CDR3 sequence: CASSQGTGGEQYF. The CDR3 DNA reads TGTGCCAGCAGCCAAGGGACCGGGGGCGAGCAGTACTTC.

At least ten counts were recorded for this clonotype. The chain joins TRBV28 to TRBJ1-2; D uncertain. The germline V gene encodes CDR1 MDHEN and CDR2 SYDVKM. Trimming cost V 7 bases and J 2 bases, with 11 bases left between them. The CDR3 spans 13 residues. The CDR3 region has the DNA TGTGCCAGCACCAGCGGACCCAACTATGGCTACACCTTC. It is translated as CASTSGPNYGYTF.

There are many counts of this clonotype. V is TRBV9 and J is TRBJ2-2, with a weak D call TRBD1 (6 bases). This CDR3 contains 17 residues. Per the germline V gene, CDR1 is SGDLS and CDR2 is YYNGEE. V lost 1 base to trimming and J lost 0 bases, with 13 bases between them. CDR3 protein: CASSVYAGVTNTGELFF. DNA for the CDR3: TGTGCCAGCAGCGTATACGCAGGGGTCACGAACACCGGGGAGCTGTTTTTT.

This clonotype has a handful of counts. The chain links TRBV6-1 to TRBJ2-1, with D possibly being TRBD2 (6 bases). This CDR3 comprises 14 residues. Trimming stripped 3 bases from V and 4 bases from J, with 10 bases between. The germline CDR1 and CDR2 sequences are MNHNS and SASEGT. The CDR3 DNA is TGTGCCAGCAGTGAGGCCGGGACTTACAATGAGCAGTTCTTC. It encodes CASSEAGTYNEQFF.

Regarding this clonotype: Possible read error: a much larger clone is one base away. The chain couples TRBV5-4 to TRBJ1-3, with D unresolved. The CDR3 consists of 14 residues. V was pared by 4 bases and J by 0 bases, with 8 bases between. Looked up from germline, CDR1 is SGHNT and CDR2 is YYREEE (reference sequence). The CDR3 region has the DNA TGTGCCAGCAGCGCGGACCTCTCTGGAAACACCATATATTTT. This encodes CASSADLSGNTIYF. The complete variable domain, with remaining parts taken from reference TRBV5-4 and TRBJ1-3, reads ETGVTQSPTHLIKTRGQQVTLRCSSQSGHNTVSWYQQALGQGPQFIFQYYREEENGRGNFPPRFSGLQFPNYSSELNVNALELDDSALYLCASSADLSGNTIYFGEGSWLTVV.

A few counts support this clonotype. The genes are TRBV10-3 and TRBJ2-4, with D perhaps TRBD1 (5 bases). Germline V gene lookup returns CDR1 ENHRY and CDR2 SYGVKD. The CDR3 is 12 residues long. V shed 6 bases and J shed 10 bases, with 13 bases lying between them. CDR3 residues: CAISLDRLIQYF. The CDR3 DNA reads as TGTGCCATCAGCCTAGACAGACTGATTCAGTACTTC.

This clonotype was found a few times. CDR3 coding DNA: TGTGCCAGTAGTGCGGGAATTTACGAGACCCAGTACTTC. Translation: CASSAGIYETQYF. The chain combines TRBV19 with TRBJ2-5; possible D gene TRBD2, 6 bases. The ends were cut back, 5 bases at V and 5 bases at J, with 12 bases in the middle. CDR3 length equals 13 residues. CDR1 is LNHDA and CDR2 is SQIVND in the germline V gene (reference sequence).

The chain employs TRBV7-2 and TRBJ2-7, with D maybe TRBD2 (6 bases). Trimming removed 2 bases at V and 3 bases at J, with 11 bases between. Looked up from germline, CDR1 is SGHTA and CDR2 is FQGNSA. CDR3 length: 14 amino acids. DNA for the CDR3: TGTGCCAGCAGCTTAAAGAGGGAGGTCTACGAGCAGTACTTC. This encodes CASSLKREVYEQYF.

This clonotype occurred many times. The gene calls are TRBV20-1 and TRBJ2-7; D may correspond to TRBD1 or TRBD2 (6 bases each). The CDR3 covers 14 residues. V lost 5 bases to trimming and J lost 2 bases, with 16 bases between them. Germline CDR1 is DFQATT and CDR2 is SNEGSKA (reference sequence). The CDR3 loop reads CSAPGGQPPYEQYF. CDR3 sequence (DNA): TGCAGTGCTCCTGGGGGGCAGCCCCCCTACGAGCAGTACTTC.

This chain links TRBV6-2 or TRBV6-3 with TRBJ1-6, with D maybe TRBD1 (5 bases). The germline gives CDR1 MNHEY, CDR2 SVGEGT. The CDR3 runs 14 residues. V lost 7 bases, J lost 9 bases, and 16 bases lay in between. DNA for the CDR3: TGTGCCAGCACCTCCGGCAGGGCCAGTTCACCCCTCCACTTT. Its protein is CASTSGRASSPLHF.

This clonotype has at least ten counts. CDR3 sequence (DNA): TGTGCCAGCTCCGTCCGAGTCCCTAGCGGGAGGGCCGGGGATGGAGAGACCCAGTACTTC. It yields the protein CASSVRVPSGRAGDGETQYF. V is TRBV6-1 and J is TRBJ2-5, with TRBD2 matching over 12 bases. CDR3 length: 20 residues. J lost 4 bases, V lost 8 bases, and 23 bases had no gene match. Germline CDR1 is MNHNS and CDR2 is SASEGT.

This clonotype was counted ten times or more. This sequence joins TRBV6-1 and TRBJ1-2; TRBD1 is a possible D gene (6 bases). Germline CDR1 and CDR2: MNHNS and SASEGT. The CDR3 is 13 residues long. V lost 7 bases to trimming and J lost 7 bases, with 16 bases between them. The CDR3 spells CASKLGDTVGYTF. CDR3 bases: TGTGCCAGCAAATTAGGGGACACCGTTGGCTACACCTTC.

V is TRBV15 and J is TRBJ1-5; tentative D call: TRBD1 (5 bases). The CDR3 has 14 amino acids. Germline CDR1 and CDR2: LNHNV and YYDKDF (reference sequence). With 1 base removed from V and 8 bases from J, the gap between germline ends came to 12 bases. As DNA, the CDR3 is TGTGCCACCAGCAGAGGCGGGGGAGGGGAGCCCCAGCATTTT. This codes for CATSRGGGGEPQHF.

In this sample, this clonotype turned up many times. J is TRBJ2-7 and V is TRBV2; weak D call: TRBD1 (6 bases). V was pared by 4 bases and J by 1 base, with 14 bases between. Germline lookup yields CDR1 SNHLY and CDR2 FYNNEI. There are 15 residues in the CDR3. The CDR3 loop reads CASSVGAGRSYEQYF. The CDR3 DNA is TGTGCCAGCAGTGTGGGGGCTGGGAGATCCTACGAGCAGTACTTC.

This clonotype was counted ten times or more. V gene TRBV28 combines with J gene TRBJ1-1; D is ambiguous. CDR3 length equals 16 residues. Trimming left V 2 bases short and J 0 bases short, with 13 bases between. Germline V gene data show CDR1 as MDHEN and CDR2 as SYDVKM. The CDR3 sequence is CASSLVAATMNTEAFF. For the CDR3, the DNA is TGTGCCAGCAGTTTAGTGGCAGCTACTATGAACACTGAAGCTTTCTTT.

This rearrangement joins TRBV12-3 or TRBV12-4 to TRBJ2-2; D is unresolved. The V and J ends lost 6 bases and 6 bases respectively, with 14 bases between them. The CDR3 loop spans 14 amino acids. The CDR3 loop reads CASSLRASAGELFF. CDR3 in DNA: TGTGCCAGCAGCCTCCGGGCGTCCGCCGGGGAGCTGTTTTTT.

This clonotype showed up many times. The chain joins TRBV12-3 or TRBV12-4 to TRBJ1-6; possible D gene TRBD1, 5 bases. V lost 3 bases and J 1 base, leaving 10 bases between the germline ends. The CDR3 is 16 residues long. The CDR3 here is CASSLGGPSYNSPLHF. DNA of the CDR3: TGTGCCAGCAGTTTGGGGGGACCGTCCTATAATTCACCCCTCCACTTT.

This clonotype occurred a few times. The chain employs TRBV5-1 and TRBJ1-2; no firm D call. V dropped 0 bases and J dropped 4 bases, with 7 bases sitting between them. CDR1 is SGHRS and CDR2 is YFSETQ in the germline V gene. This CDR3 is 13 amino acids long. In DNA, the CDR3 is TGCGCCAGCAGCTTGGATGGCGCCTATGGCTACACCTTC. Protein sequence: CASSLDGAYGYTF.

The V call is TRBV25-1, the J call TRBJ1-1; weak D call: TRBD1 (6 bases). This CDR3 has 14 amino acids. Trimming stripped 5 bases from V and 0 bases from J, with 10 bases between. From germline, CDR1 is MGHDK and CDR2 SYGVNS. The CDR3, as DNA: TGTGCCAGCAGTATCAGGGACATGAACACTGAAGCTTTCTTT. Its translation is CASSIRDMNTEAFF.

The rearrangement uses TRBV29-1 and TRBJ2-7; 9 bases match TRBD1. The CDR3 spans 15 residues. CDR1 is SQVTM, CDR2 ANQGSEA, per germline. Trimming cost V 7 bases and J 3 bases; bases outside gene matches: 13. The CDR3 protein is CSAKVTGTGHYEQYF. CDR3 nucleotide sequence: TGCAGCGCGAAGGTAACCGGGACAGGGCACTACGAGCAGTACTTC.

CDR3 bases: TGTGCCAGCAGCTTAGGACCCGGGACAGCTAACGAGACCCAGTACTTC. The encoded protein is CASSLGPGTANETQYF. The chain couples TRBV7-9 to TRBJ2-5; 7 nucleotides match TRBD1. Germline V gives CDR1 SEHNR, CDR2 FQNEAQ (reference sequence). The ends lost 1 base at V and 5 bases at J; junction bases unmatched: 10. CDR3 length: 16 residues.